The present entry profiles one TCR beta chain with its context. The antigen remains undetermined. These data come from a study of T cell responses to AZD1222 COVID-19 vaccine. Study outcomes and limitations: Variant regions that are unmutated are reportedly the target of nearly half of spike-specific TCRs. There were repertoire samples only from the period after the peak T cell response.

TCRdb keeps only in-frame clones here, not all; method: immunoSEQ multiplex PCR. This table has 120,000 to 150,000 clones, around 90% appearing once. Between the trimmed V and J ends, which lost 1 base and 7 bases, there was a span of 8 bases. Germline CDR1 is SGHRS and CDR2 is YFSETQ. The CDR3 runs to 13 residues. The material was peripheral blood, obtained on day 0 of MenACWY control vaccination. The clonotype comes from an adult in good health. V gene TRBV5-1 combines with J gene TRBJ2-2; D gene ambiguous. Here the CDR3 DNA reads TGCGCCAGCAGCTTGAGTACCGACGGGGAGCTGTTTTTT. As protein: CASSLSTDGELFF. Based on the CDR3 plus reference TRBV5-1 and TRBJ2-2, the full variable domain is KAGVTQTPRYLIKTRGQQVTLSCSPISGHRSVSWYQQTPGQGLQFLFEYFSETQRNKGNFPGRFSGRQFSNSRSEMNVSTLELGDSALYLCASSLSTDGELFFGEGSRLTVL.